Listed below are T cell receptor delta chains from one sample, sequenced in a study of gammadelta T cells in human blood. TCRdb used CATT to re-call clones from the RT-PCR reads. The profile covers about 700 delta-chain clones, with 20% to 25% appearing a single time and 20% to 25% taken by the ten largest. The sequenced sample was Vgamma9Vdelta2 gamma-delta T cells from fetal blood. The receptor source for this set is a human fetus. The CDR3 runs from the conserved cysteine through the conserved F or W. The order of the fields is V gene, D gene, clone size, J gene, CDR3 DNA, CDR3 protein. A D gene is named only where the DNA matches it firmly. Sizes are listed as how often the clone was seen (once, few, many) or a class if it is expanded.

>TRDV2|.|large|TRDJ3
TGTGCCTGTGACAAACTGGGCTCCTGGGACACCCGACAGATGTTTTTC
CACDKLGSWDTRQMFF